The 28 T cell receptor beta chains listed next were all sequenced from one sample in a study of T cells in Graves' hyperthyroidism and ophthalmopathy. Amplified TCR beta CDR3 regions derived from RNA transcripts. HTBI primers drove first-round RT-PCR of the TCR CDR3. MiXCR, run by TCRdb on the multiplex PCR reads, gives a single entry per CDR3 protein. Of about 320,000 distinct CDR3 sequences listed, about 15% are singletons. The specimen sequenced was blood. The origin of the receptors is a man aged 25-45 years with Graves' hyperthyroidism.

This clonotype occurred a few times. The genes are TRBV12-3 or TRBV12-4 and TRBJ1-3; the D gene is possibly TRBD1 (6 bases). The CDR3 is 17 residues long. Trimming took off 2 bases at V and 0 bases at J, with 14 bases between the two ends. The CDR3 protein is CASSLPGHWISGNTIYF. The DNA of the CDR3 is TGTGCCAGCAGTTTACCGGGACACTGGATCTCTGGAAACACCATATATTTT.

This clonotype has a count of ten or more. The genes are TRBV27 and TRBJ1-5; possibly TRBD1 for D (6 bases). Trimming took 5 bases from V and 5 from J, leaving 13 bases between them. This CDR3 is built from 14 residues. CDR1 is MNHEY, CDR2 SMNVEV, per germline (reference sequence). The CDR3 reads CASSNQGSDQPQHF. CDR3 sequence (DNA): TGTGCCAGCAGTAATCAGGGGAGTGATCAGCCCCAGCATTTT.

The chain employs TRBV18 and TRBJ2-5, with 9 nucleotides matching TRBD2. The CDR3 has 15 residues. V trimming: 6 bases; J trimming: 4 bases; junction bases outside the gene matches: 9. CDR1 is KGHSH and CDR2 is LQKENI in the germline V gene. In nucleotides, the CDR3 is TGTGCCAGCTCCCCAGCGGGGGGCCCCGGAGAGACCCAGTACTTC. Its translation: CASSPAGGPGETQYF. Full variable domain (remainder filled in from reference TRBV18 and TRBJ2-5): NAGVMQNPRHLVRRRGQEARLRCSPMKGHSHVYWYRQLPEEGLKFMVYLQKENIIDESGMPKERFSAEFPKEGPSILRIQQVVRGDSAAYFCASSPAGGPGETQYFGPGTRLLVL.

This clonotype was detected many times. The chain couples TRBV28 to TRBJ2-7; D perhaps matches TRBD1 (5 bases). Germline V CDR1 and CDR2: MDHEN, SYDVKM. The length of the CDR3 is 14 residues. This CDR3 reads CATAPGKGAYEQYF. In DNA form, the CDR3 reads TGTGCTACCGCGCCGGGTAAAGGGGCTTACGAGCAGTACTTC.

This clonotype appeared a few times. The chain links TRBV12-5 to TRBJ1-6; TRBD1 is a possible D gene (5 bases). Per germline, CDR1 LGHNT and CDR2 FRNRAP. There are 16 residues in the CDR3. The V end was cut by 2 bases, the J end by 8 bases, with 16 bases between. This CDR3 reads CASGLIQGLPDSPLHF. CDR3 in DNA: TGTGCTAGTGGTTTGATCCAGGGTCTTCCCGATTCACCCCTCCACTTT.

This clonotype has ten or more counts. The chain is built from TRBV28 and TRBJ1-4; no clear D. With 8 bases removed from V and 4 bases from J, the gap between germline ends came to 11 bases. Germline CDR1 reads MDHEN; CDR2 reads SYDVKM. This CDR3 contains 13 residues. The CDR3 bases are TGTGCCAGCCACCCGGACCTTAATGAAAAACTGTTTTTT. Protein sequence: CASHPDLNEKLFF.

The chain joins TRBV10-1 to TRBJ2-1; possibly TRBD2 for D (5 bases). Trimming removed 3 bases from V and 7 bases from J, with 16 bases in between. Germline V CDR1 and CDR2: WNHNN, SYGVQD (reference sequence). The CDR3 sequence is 15 residues long. The CDR3 here is CASSEISVDSNEQFF. As DNA, the CDR3 is TGCGCCAGCAGTGAAATTAGCGTCGATTCTAATGAGCAGTTCTTC.

This chain uses TRBV29-1 with TRBJ2-7; no reliable D call. V lost 7 bases and J lost 0, with 16 bases in between. CDR1 SQVTM and CDR2 ANQGSEA come from the germline V gene. The CDR3 loop spans 14 amino acids. CDR3 amino acids: CSAASPVSSYEQYF. CDR3 bases: TGCAGCGCCGCCTCTCCCGTAAGCTCCTACGAGCAGTACTTC.

In its sample, this clonotype was seen a few times. The chain has TRBV12-3 or TRBV12-4 and TRBJ2-5; 10 nucleotides match TRBD2. The CDR3 covers 15 residues. The junction had 7 bases not matched to a gene; V was cut back by 6 bases and J by 3 bases. CDR3 sequence (DNA): TGTGCCAGCAGCCTAGCGGGAGCGACCGAAGAGACCCAGTACTTC. This translates into CASSLAGATEETQYF.

The chain uses TRBV9 and TRBJ2-3, with TRBD1 identical over 9 bases. The CDR3 sequence is 14 residues long. CDR1 SGDLS and CDR2 YYNGEE come from the germline V gene. Germline trimming cut 4 bases from V and 6 bases from J; bases unmatched to any gene: 6. DNA for the CDR3: TGTGCCAGCAGCCCCGGGACAGGGTCGGATACGCAGTATTTT. Amino acid sequence: CASSPGTGSDTQYF. The full variable domain, its missing parts supplied by reference TRBV9 and TRBJ2-3, is DSGVTQTPKHLITATGQRVTLRCSPRSGDLSVYWYQQSLDQGLQFLIQYYNGEERAKGNILERFSAQQFPDLHSELNLSSLELGDSALYFCASSPGTGSDTQYFGPGTRLTVL.

This clonotype was seen ten or more times. The genes are TRBV20-1 and TRBJ2-7; D might be TRBD1 (5 bases). The V and J ends lost 7 bases and 2 bases respectively, with 12 bases between them. CDR1 and CDR2 from the germline V gene are DFQATT and SNEGSKA (reference sequence). The CDR3 contains 12 residues. The CDR3 region has the DNA TGCAGTGTTAGGGGCCTTGCCTACGAGCAGTACTTC. Translating gives CSVRGLAYEQYF.

The V gene is TRBV7-9, the J gene TRBJ2-1, with unresolved D. CDR3 length: 15 amino acids. The V end was cut by 3 bases, the J end by 1 base, with 10 bases between. Germline assignment: CDR1 SEHNR and CDR2 FQNEAQ (reference sequence). The CDR3 loop is CASSFLRLSYNEQFF. The CDR3 region has the DNA TGTGCCAGCAGCTTTTTAAGGCTTTCCTACAATGAGCAGTTCTTC. Using reference TRBV7-9 and TRBJ2-1 for the parts outside the CDR3, the full variable domain is DTGVSQNPRHKITKRGQNVTFRCDPISEHNRLYWYRQTLGQGPEFLTYFQNEAQLEKSRLLSDRFSAERPKGSFSTLEIQRTEQGDSAMYLCASSFLRLSYNEQFFGPGTRLTVL.

V is TRBV4-2 and J is TRBJ1-2, with 7 bases fitting TRBD1. V lost 4 bases, J lost 2 bases, and 4 bases stayed unmatched. The CDR3 is made up of 14 amino acids. Germline V gene lookup returns CDR1 LGHNA and CDR2 YNFKEQ. As DNA, the CDR3 is TGTGCCAGCAGCCCCAGGGGGGAAAACTATGGCTACACCTTC. Protein product: CASSPRGENYGYTF.

The table lists this clonotype with many counts. The rearrangement uses TRBV20-1 and TRBJ2-5; a possible D gene is TRBD1 (7 bases). The CDR3 totals 18 residues. Trimming removed 1 base from V and 5 bases from J, with 26 bases in between. Germline V lookup: CDR1 DFQATT, CDR2 SNEGSKA (reference sequence). The CDR3 loop reads CSARGGGGYAERWETQYF. DNA of the CDR3: TGCAGTGCTAGAGGAGGAGGGGGCTACGCCGAACGATGGGAGACCCAGTACTTC.

This clonotype was seen at least ten times. The chain has TRBV5-1 and TRBJ2-1, with 13 nucleotides matching TRBD2. Trimming removed 7 bases from V and 9 bases from J; junction bases left unmatched: 10. The CDR3 totals 15 residues. Germline CDR1 is SGHRS and CDR2 is YFSETQ. The CDR3 sequence: CASSYGLAGAGEQFF. The CDR3 DNA reads TGCGCCAGCTCTTATGGACTAGCGGGAGCTGGTGAGCAGTTCTTC. Using reference TRBV5-1 and TRBJ2-1 for the parts outside the CDR3, the full variable domain is KAGVTQTPRYLIKTRGQQVTLSCSPISGHRSVSWYQQTPGQGLQFLFEYFSETQRNKGNFPGRFSGRQFSNSRSEMNVSTLELGDSALYLCASSYGLAGAGEQFFGPGTRLTVL.

CDR3 coding DNA: TGCAGCGTTGAAAATAGACAGGGGGCGAGGACCGGGGAGCTGTTTTTT. It codes for CSVENRQGARTGELFF. The chain uses TRBV29-1 and TRBJ2-2, with 10 nucleotides matching TRBD1. V lost 2 bases, J lost 5 bases, and 8 bases stayed unmatched. Looked up from germline, CDR1 is SQVTM and CDR2 is ANQGSEA. The CDR3 runs to 16 residues.

In its sample, this clonotype was seen many times. V is TRBV6-5 and J is TRBJ2-7; D not resolved. The germline CDR1 and CDR2 sequences are MNHEY and SVGAGI. This CDR3 contains 14 residues. Between the trimmed V and J ends, which lost 0 bases and 4 bases, there was a span of 10 bases. CDR3 coding DNA: TGTGCCAGCAGTTACTCCCAGGACCCATACGAGCAGTACTTC. This encodes CASSYSQDPYEQYF.

This clonotype was counted a few times. The CDR3 reads CASRGLAGALGSYNEQFF. The CDR3 DNA reads as TGTGCCAGCAGGGGACTAGCGGGAGCCCTGGGCTCCTACAATGAGCAGTTCTTC. The V and J genes are TRBV27 and TRBJ2-1, with 14 bases matching TRBD2. CDR3 size: 18 residues. Germline V gives CDR1 MNHEY, CDR2 SMNVEV (reference sequence). V was pared by 6 bases and J by 0 bases, with 7 bases of the junction left unmatched.

The chain combines TRBV7-9 with TRBJ2-6, with 9 positions matching TRBD2. CDR3 size: 16 residues. CDR1 is SEHNR and CDR2 is FQNEAQ in the germline V gene (reference sequence). V shed 4 bases and J 3 bases; nucleotides not matched to a gene: 4. Written as DNA, the CDR3 is TGTGCCAGCAGCTCCCCAGCGGGAGGTGGGGCCAACGTCCTGACTTTC. It translates to CASSSPAGGGANVLTF.

The chain joins TRBV19 to TRBJ1-5; possible D gene TRBD1, 6 bases. V was cut by 3 bases and J by 3 bases, with 12 bases left in between. CDR3 length: 15 residues. Germline CDR1 LNHDA, CDR2 SQIVND (reference sequence). The DNA of the CDR3 is TGTGCCAGTAGTATCCAGGACAGAGACAATCAGCCCCAGCATTTT. Its translation: CASSIQDRDNQPQHF.

The genes are TRBV7-9 and TRBJ1-2; 7 nucleotides match TRBD1. This CDR3 region has 16 residues. V was clipped by 7 bases and J by 3 bases; unmatched bases: 14. Germline V gene data show CDR1 as SEHNR and CDR2 as FQNEAQ (reference sequence). DNA of the CDR3: TGTGCCAGCACCTTGGACCCGACAGGGACCCACTATGGCTACACCTTC. Translating gives CASTLDPTGTHYGYTF.

This clonotype was counted ten times or more. The V and J genes are TRBV6-1 and TRBJ1-1, with D uncertain. Trimming removed 6 bases at V and 1 base at J, with 12 bases between. CDR3 length: 14 residues. CDR1 is MNHNS and CDR2 is SASEGT in the germline V gene. The CDR3 sequence: CASSYTLRNTEAFF. CDR3 nucleotides: TGTGCCAGCAGCTATACTCTAAGGAACACTGAAGCTTTCTTT.

This clonotype was recorded at least ten times. The chain carries TRBV18 and TRBJ2-1; no reliable D call. The ends were cut back, 0 bases at V and 4 bases at J, with 10 bases in the middle. Germline CDR1 reads KGHSH; CDR2 reads LQKENI. The CDR3 is made up of 15 amino acids. The CDR3 DNA reads TGTGCCAGCTCACCACCTTTAGGTTCTTACAATGAGCAGTTCTTC. Its protein is CASSPPLGSYNEQFF.

The chain recombines TRBV7-9 with TRBJ2-1; perhaps TRBD1 as D (6 bases). The CDR3 consists of 15 residues. Germline CDR1 SEHNR, CDR2 FQNEAQ (reference sequence). V lost 7 bases, J lost 9 bases, and 22 bases lay in between. In DNA form, the CDR3 reads TGTGCCAGCACCCTAGACGCCGGGACACCCGTTGAGCAGTTCTTC. Residues: CASTLDAGTPVEQFF.

V and J are TRBV7-3 and TRBJ1-4; D might be TRBD1 (6 bases). Trimming shortened V by 5 bases and J by 5 bases, and 15 bases separated the two germline ends. This CDR3 is built from 15 residues. Germline assignment: CDR1 SGHTA and CDR2 FQGTGA. The CDR3 loop is CASSPSTGPNEKLFF. In DNA form, the CDR3 reads TGTGCCAGCAGCCCTTCGACAGGTCCGAATGAAAAACTGTTTTTT.

V is TRBV20-1 and J is TRBJ2-7, with TRBD2 identical over 11 bases. Looked up from germline, CDR1 is DFQATT and CDR2 is SNEGSKA (reference sequence). The V segment lost 3 bases and the J segment 1 base; nucleotides outside the gene matches: 14. The CDR3 runs to 18 residues. Here the CDR3 reads CSASSAFDTSGGSYEQYF. DNA for the CDR3: TGCAGTGCTAGTTCCGCATTCGACACTAGCGGGGGATCCTACGAGCAGTACTTC.

This clonotype was seen at least ten times. The V and J genes are TRBV28 and TRBJ1-6; D perhaps matches TRBD1 (5 bases). Trimming stripped 5 bases from V and 8 bases from J, with 16 bases between. The CDR3 totals 15 residues. The germline gives CDR1 MDHEN, CDR2 SYDVKM. CDR3 in DNA: TGTGCCAGCAGTCCGGGACCCCTAGACCATTCACCCCTCCACTTT. Translated, it gives CASSPGPLDHSPLHF.

This clonotype was found many times. The chain has TRBV7-8 and TRBJ2-2; 14 positions agree with TRBD2. The length of the CDR3 is 19 residues. J gave up 3 bases and V 2 bases, and 8 bases lay outside the gene matches. Germline loops: CDR1 SGHVS, CDR2 FQNEAQ. The CDR3: CASSLPGTSGSVDTGELFF. The CDR3 region has the DNA TGTGCCAGCAGCTTACCCGGGACTAGCGGGAGTGTGGACACCGGGGAGCTGTTTTTT.